This T cell receptor beta chain was sequenced for a study of T-cell reconstitution after alpha-beta-depleted transplantation in children. This clonotype has just a few counts. It was with unique molecular identifiers that the TCRbeta library was prepared. TCRdb called the PCR reads again in MiXCR, with one record for every CDR3 protein. This table has almost 500,000 distinct CDR3 sequences, approximately 12% appearing once. Trimming removed 2 bases at V and 1 base at J, with 11 bases between. This CDR3 spans 15 amino acids. Germline V gene sequence: CDR1 LGHDT, CDR2 YNNKEL (reference sequence). Here the sequenced sample was PBMCs from the stem cell graft donor, taken from the stem cell graft. The V gene is TRBV3-1, the J gene TRBJ2-5; possibly TRBD2 for D (5 bases). This receptor was obtained from a human donor who donated a stem cell graft to a child with combined immunodeficiency. The CDR3 loop reads CASSQKRRSQETQYF. The DNA for the CDR3 is TGTGCCAGCAGCCAAAAGCGGAGGTCCCAAGAGACCCAGTACTTC.